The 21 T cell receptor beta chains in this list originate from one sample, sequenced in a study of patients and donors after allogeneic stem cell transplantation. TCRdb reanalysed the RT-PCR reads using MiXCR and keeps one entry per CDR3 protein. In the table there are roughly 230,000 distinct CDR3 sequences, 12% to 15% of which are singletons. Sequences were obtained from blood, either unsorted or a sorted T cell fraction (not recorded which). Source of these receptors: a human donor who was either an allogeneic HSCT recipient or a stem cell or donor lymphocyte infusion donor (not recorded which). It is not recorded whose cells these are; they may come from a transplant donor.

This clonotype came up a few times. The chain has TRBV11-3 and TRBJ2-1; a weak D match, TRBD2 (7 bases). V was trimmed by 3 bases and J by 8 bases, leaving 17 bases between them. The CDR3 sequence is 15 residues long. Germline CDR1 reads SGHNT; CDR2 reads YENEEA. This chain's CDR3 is CASSFGDRGGDEQFF. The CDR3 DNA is TGTGCCAGCAGCTTCGGGGATAGGGGGGGAGATGAGCAGTTCTTC.

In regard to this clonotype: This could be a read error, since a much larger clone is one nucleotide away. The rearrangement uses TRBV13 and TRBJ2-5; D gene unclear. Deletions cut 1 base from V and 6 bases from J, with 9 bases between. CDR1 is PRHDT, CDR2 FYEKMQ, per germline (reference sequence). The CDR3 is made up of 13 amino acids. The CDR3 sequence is CASSLAPQKTQYF. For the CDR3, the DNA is TGTGCCAGCAGCTTAGCACCTCAGAAGACCCAGTACTTC.

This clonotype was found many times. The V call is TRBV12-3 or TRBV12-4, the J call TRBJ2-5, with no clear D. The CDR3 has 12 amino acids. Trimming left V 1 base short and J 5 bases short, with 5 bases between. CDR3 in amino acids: CASSLGVETQYF. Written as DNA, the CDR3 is TGTGCCAGCAGTTTAGGGGTTGAGACCCAGTACTTC.

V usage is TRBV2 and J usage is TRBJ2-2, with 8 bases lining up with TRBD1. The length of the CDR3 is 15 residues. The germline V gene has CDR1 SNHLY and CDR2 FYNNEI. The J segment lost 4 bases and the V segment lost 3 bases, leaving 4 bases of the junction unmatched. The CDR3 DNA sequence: TGTGCCAGCAGTGAGGGACAGGTGATCACCGGGGAGCTGTTTTTT. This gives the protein CASSEGQVITGELFF. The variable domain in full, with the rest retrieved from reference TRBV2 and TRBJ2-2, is EPEVTQTPSHQVTQMGQEVILRCVPISNHLYFYWYRQILGQKVEFLVSFYNNEISEKSEIFDDQFSVERPDGSNFTLKIRSTKLEDSAMYFCASSEGQVITGELFFGEGSRLTVL.

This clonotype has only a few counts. The CDR3 is CSASAGLADEQFF. The DNA for the CDR3 is TGCAGTGCTAGTGCCGGACTAGCGGATGAGCAGTTCTTC. The rearrangement links TRBV20-1 to TRBJ2-1; 10 nucleotides agree with TRBD2. V trimming: 3 bases; J trimming: 8 bases; junction bases outside the gene matches: 4. The CDR3 is 13 amino acids. The germline V gene encodes CDR1 DFQATT and CDR2 SNEGSKA (reference sequence).

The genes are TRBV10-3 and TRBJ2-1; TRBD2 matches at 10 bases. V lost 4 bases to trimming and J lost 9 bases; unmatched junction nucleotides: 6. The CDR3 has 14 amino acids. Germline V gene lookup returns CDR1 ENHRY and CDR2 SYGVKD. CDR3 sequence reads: CAISGGLAKGEQFF. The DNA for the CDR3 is TGTGCCATCAGTGGGGGACTAGCGAAGGGTGAGCAGTTCTTC.

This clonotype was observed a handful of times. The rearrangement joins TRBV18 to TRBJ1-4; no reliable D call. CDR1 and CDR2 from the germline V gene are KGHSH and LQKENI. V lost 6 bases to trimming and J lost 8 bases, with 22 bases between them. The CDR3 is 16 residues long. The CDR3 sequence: CASSSHPPSTGEKLFF. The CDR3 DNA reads TGTGCCAGCTCGTCCCATCCCCCCTCGACGGGGGAAAAACTGTTTTTT.

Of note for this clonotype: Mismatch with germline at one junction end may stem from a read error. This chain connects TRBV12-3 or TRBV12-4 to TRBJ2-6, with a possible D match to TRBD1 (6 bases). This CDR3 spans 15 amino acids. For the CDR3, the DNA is TGTGCCAGCAGGTTAGGGGGATCTGGGGCCAACGTCCTGACTTTC. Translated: CASRLGGSGANVLTF.

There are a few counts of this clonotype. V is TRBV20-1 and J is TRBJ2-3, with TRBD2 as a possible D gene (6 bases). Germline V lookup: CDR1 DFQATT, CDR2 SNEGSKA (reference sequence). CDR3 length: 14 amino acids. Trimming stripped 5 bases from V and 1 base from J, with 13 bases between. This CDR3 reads CSAGGLPGTDTQYF. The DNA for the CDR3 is TGCAGTGCTGGGGGACTCCCGGGCACAGATACGCAGTATTTT.

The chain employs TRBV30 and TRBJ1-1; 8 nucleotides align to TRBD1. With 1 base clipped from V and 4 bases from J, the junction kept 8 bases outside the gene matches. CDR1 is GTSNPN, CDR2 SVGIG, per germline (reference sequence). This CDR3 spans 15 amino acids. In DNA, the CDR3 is TGTGCCTGGAGTGGGAGACAGGGGCGGAGCACTGAAGCTTTCTTT. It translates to CAWSGRQGRSTEAFF.

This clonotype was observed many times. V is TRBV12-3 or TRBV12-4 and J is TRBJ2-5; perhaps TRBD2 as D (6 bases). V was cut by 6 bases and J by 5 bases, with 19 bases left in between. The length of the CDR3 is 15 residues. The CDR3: CASSYTDGGGETQYF. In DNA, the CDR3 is TGTGCCAGCAGCTACACTGACGGAGGAGGGGAGACCCAGTACTTC.

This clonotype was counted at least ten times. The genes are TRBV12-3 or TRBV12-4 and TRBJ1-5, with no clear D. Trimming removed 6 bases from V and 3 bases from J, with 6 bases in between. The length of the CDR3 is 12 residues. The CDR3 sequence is CASRGNNQPQHF. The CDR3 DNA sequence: TGTGCCAGCAGGGGCAACAATCAGCCCCAGCATTTT.

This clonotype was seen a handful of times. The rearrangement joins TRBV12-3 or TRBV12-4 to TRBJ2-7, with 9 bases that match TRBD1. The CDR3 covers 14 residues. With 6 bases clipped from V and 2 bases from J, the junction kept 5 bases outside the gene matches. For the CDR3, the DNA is TGTGCCAGCAGCATTGGACAGGGGACCTACGAGCAGTACTTC. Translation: CASSIGQGTYEQYF.

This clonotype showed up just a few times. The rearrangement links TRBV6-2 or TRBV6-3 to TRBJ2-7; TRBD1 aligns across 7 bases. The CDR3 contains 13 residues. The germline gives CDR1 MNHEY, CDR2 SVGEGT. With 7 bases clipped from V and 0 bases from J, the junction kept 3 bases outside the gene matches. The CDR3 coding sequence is TGTGCCAGCAAGGGGGCGGCCTCCTACGAGCAGTACTTC. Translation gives CASKGAASYEQYF.

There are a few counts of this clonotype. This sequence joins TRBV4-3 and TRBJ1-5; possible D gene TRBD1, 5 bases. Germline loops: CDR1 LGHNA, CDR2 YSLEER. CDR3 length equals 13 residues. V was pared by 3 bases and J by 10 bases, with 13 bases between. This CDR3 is CASSQGTEEPQHF. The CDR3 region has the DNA TGCGCCAGCAGCCAGGGGACCGAGGAACCCCAGCATTTT.

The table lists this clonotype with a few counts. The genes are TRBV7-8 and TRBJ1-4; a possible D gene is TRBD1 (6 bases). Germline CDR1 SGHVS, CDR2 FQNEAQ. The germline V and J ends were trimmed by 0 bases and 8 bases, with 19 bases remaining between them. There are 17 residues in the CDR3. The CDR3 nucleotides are TGTGCCAGCAGCTTAGCACGAACAGGGAGGTTAGGGGAAAAACTGTTTTTT. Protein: CASSLARTGRLGEKLFF.

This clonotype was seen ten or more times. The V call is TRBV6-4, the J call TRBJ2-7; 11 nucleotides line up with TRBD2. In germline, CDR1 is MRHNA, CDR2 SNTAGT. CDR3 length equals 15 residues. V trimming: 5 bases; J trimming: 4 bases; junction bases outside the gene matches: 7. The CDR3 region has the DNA TGTGCCAGCAGTCAACCTAGCGGGAGGTCTTACGAGCAGTACTTC. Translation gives CASSQPSGRSYEQYF.

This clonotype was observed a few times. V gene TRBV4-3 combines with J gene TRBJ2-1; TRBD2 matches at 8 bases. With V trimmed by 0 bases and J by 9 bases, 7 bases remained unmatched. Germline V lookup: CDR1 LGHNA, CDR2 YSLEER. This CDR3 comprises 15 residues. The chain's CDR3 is CASSQDQVSGAEQFF. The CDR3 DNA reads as TGCGCCAGCAGCCAAGATCAGGTTAGCGGGGCTGAGCAGTTCTTC.

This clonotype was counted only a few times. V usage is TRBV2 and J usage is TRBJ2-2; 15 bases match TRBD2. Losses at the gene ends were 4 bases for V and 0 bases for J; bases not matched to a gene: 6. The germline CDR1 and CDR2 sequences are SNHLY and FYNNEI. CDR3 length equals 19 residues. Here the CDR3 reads CASSAPGLAGGPNTGELFF. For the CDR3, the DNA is TGTGCCAGCAGTGCTCCTGGACTAGCGGGGGGGCCGAACACCGGGGAGCTGTTTTTT.

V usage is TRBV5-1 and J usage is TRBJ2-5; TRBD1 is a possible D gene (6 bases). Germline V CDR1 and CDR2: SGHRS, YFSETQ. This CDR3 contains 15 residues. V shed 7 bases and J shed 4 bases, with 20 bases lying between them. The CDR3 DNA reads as TGCGCCAGCGCCTTGGGACCAGGGGCGGTAGAGACCCAGTACTTC. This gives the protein CASALGPGAVETQYF.

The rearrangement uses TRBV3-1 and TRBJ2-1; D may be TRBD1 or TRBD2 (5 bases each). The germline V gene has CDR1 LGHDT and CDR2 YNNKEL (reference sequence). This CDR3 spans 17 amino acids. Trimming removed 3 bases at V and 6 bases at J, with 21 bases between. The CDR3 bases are TGTGCCAGCAGCCAGGCTTCCGGGACCTCTCCCGGCAATGAGCAGTTCTTC. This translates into CASSQASGTSPGNEQFF.